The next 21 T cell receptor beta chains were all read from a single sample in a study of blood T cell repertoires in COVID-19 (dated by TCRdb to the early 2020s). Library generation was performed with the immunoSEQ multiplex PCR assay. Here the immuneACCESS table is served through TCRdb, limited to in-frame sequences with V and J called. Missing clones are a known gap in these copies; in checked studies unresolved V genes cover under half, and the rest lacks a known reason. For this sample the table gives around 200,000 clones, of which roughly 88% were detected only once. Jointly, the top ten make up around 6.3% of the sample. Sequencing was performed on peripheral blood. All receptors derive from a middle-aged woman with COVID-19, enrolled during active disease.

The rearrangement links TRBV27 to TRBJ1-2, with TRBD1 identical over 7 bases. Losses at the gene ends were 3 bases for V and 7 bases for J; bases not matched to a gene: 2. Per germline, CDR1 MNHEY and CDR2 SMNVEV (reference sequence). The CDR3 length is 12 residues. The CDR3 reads CASSFDRAGYTF. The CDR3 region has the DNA TGTGCCAGCAGTTTCGACAGGGCTGGCTACACCTTC.

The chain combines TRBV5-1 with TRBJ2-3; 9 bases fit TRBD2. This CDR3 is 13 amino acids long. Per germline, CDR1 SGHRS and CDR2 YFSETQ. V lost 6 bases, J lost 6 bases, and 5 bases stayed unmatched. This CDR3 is CASKAGGPDTQYF. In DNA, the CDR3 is TGCGCCAGCAAGGCGGGAGGGCCGGATACGCAGTATTTT.

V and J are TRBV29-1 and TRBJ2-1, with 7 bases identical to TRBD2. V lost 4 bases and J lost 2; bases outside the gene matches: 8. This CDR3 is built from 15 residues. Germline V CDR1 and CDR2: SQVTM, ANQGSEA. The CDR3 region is CSVGPLADTYNEQFF. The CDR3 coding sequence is TGCAGCGTTGGACCTCTAGCGGACACCTACAATGAGCAGTTCTTC.

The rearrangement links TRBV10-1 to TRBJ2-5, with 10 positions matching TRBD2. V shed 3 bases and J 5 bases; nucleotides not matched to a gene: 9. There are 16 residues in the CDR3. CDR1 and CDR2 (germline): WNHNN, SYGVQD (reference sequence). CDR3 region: CASSEGAGGPGETQYF. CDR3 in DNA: TGCGCCAGCAGTGAAGGAGCGGGGGGGCCGGGGGAGACCCAGTACTTC.

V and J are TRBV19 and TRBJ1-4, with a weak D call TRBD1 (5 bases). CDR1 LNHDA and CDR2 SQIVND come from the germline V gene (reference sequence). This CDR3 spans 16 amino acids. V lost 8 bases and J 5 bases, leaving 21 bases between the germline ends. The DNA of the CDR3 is TGTGCCAGTTCCCCCTTCATGGGGAAGGGGAATGAAAAACTGTTTTTT. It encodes CASSPFMGKGNEKLFF.

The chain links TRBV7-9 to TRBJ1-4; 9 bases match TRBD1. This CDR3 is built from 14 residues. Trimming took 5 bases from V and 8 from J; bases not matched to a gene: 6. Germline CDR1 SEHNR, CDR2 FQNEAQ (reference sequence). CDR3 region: CASSPGQGNEKLFF. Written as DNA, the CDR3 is TGTGCCAGCAGCCCGGGACAGGGTAACGAAAAACTGTTTTTT.

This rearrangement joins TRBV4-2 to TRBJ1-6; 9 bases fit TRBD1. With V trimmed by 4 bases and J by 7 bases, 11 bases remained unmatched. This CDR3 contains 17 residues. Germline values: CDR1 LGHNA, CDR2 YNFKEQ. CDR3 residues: CASSLRTGTGQNSPLHF. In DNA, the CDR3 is TGTGCCAGCAGCCTCCGAACCGGGACAGGGCAGAATTCACCCCTCCACTTT.

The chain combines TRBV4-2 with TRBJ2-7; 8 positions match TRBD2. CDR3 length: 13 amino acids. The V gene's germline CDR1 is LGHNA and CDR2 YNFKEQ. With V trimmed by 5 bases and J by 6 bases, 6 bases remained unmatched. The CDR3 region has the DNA TGTGCCAGCAGCAGAGCGGGAGAGACCGAGCAGTACTTC. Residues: CASSRAGETEQYF.

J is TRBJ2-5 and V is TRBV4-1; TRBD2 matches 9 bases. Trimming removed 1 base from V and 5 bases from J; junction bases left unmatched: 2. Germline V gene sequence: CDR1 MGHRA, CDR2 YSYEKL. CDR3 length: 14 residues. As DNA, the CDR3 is TGCGCCAGCAGCCAAGTTACTAGCGGGGAGACCCAGTACTTC. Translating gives CASSQVTSGETQYF.

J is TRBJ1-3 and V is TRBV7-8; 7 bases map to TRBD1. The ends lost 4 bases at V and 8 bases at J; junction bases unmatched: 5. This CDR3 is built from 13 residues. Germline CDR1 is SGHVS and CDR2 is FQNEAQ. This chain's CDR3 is CASSSGDSHTIYF. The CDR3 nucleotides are TGTGCCAGCAGCTCTGGGGACAGCCACACCATATATTTT.

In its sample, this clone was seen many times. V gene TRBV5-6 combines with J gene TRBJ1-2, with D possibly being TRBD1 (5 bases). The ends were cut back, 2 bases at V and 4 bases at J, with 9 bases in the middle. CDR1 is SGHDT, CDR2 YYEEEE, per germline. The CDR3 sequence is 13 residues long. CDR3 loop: CASSFNRPYGYTF. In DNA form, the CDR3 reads TGTGCCAGCAGCTTTAACAGGCCCTATGGCTACACCTTC.

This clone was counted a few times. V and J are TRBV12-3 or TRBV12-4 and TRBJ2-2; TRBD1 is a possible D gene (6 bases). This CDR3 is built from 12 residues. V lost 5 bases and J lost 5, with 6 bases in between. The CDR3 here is CASSQGTGELFF. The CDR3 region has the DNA TGTGCCAGCAGTCAGGGGACCGGGGAGCTGTTTTTT.

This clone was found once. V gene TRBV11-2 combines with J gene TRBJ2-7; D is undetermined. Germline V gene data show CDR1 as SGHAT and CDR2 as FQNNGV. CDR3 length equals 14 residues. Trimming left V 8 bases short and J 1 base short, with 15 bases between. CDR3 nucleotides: TGTGCCAGCGAGAAGAGCACACAGTCCTACGAGCAGTACTTC. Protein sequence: CASEKSTQSYEQYF.

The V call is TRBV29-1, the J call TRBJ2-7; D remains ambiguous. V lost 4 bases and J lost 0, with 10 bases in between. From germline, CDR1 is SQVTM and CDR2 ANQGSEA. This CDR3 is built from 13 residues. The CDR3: CSVVNSGSYEQYF. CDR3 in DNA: TGCAGCGTTGTCAACAGTGGCTCCTACGAGCAGTACTTC.

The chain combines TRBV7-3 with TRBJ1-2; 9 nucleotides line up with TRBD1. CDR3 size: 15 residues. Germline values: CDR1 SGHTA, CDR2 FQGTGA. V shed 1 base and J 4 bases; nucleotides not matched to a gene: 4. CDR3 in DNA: TGTGCCAGCAGCTTAAGGACAGGGGACCCCTATGGCTACACCTTC. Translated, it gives CASSLRTGDPYGYTF.

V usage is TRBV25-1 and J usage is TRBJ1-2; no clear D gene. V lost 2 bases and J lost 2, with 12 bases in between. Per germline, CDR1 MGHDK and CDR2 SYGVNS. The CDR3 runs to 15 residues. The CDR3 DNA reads TGTGCCAGCAGTGAACCCATCGACGGGAACTATGGCTACACCTTC. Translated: CASSEPIDGNYGYTF.

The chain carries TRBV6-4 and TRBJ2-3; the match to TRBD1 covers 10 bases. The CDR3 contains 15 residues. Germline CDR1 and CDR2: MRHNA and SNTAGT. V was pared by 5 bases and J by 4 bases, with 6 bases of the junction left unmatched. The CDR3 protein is CASSSTGGVADTQYF. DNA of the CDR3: TGTGCCAGCAGTTCGACAGGGGGCGTAGCAGATACGCAGTATTTT.

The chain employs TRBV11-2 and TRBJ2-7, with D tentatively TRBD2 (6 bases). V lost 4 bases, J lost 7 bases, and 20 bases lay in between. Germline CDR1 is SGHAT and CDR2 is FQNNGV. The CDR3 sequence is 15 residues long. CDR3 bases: TGTGCCAGCAGCTCGAGGGACTGGGCCTCGGGGGAGCAGTACTTC. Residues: CASSSRDWASGEQYF.

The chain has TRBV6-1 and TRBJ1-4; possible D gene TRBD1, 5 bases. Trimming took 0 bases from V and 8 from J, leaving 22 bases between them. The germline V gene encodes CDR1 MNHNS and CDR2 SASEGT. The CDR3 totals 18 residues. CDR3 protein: CASSEAWGRRWEGEKLFF. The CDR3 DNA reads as TGTGCCAGCAGTGAAGCGTGGGGCAGGAGGTGGGAGGGGGAAAAACTGTTTTTT.

DNA of the CDR3: TGTGCCAGCAGCCCAGGGACAGGGGGCGATACGCAGTATTTT. Translated: CASSPGTGGDTQYF. The chain uses TRBV7-2 and TRBJ2-3; TRBD1 aligns across 12 bases. The CDR3 covers 14 residues. The germline V gene has CDR1 SGHTA and CDR2 FQGNSA. The ends lost 5 bases at V and 6 bases at J; junction bases unmatched: 3.

Here the CDR3 reads CASRATASGNTIYF. CDR3 nucleotide sequence: TGCGCCAGCAGAGCGACAGCATCTGGAAACACCATATATTTT. The V call is TRBV10-1, the J call TRBJ1-3, with D perhaps TRBD1 (5 bases). Trimming pared 6 bases from V and 1 base from J, leaving 10 bases between. Germline V gene data show CDR1 as WNHNN and CDR2 as SYGVQD (reference sequence). The CDR3 is 14 amino acids.